The 20 T cell receptor beta chains listed next were all sequenced from one sample in a study of blood T cell repertoires in COVID-19. The table came from immunoSEQ multiplex PCR; TCRdb's copy has only in-frame clones and leaves some out. The data contain just over 150,000 clones, around 85% of them singletons. The specimen was peripheral blood. The receptors derive from a human donor with acute or convalescent COVID-19. The donor label of this sample is uncertain.

The chain links TRBV11-3 to TRBJ1-2, with D possibly matching TRBD1 (5 bases). CDR3 length: 13 residues. CDR1 and CDR2 (germline): SGHNT, YENEEA. V lost 4 bases and J 4 bases, leaving 10 bases between the germline ends. This CDR3 reads CASSSSRGYGYTF. CDR3 nucleotides: TGTGCCAGCAGCTCCTCTAGGGGCTATGGCTACACCTTC.

This rearrangement joins TRBV20-1 to TRBJ1-2; no clear D gene. V was cut by 2 bases and J by 3 bases, with 4 bases left in between. This CDR3 has 11 residues. Germline CDR1 is DFQATT and CDR2 is SNEGSKA (reference sequence). The CDR3, as DNA: TGCAGTGCTAGACAGGACTATGGCTACACCTTC. This gives the protein CSARQDYGYTF.

CDR3 nucleotides: TGTGCCAGCAGCACCCGACAGGGCGGGCTCTCTGAAGCTTTCTTT. Its protein product is CASSTRQGGLSEAFF. The chain has TRBV3-1 (or the pseudogene TRBV3-2) and TRBJ1-1, with 7 bases matching TRBD1. Trimming at V came to 5 bases and at J to 6 bases, leaving 12 bases not matched to a gene. Germline values: CDR1 LGHDT, CDR2 YNNKEL (reference sequence). The length of the CDR3 is 15 residues.

The rearrangement uses TRBV12-3 or TRBV12-4 and TRBJ1-1, with 7 bases aligning to TRBD1. V lost 6 bases to trimming and J lost 4 bases; unmatched junction nucleotides: 5. The CDR3 runs 13 residues. The CDR3 spells CASSRGLSTEAFF. DNA of the CDR3: TGTGCCAGCAGCAGGGGGTTGAGCACTGAAGCTTTCTTT.

V usage is TRBV6-5 and J usage is TRBJ2-6, with no clear D. Trimming took 6 bases from V and 1 from J, leaving 10 bases between them. The germline gives CDR1 MNHEY, CDR2 SVGAGI. The CDR3 loop spans 15 amino acids. CDR3 DNA: TGTGCCAGCAGACCCCGACAATCTGGGGCCAACGTCCTGACTTTC. Amino acids: CASRPRQSGANVLTF.

This rearrangement joins TRBV19 to TRBJ1-5; perhaps TRBD1 as D (5 bases). Germline assignment: CDR1 LNHDA and CDR2 SQIVND (reference sequence). V shed 7 bases and J shed 3 bases, with 10 bases lying between them. The CDR3 runs to 13 residues. CDR3 sequence reads: CASTQGYNQPQHF. The CDR3 nucleotides read TGTGCCAGTACGCAGGGCTACAATCAGCCCCAGCATTTT.

The V and J genes are TRBV16 and TRBJ2-1; perhaps TRBD2 as D (6 bases). The germline V gene encodes CDR1 KGHSY and CDR2 FQNENV. Trimming pared 3 bases from V and 5 bases from J, leaving 17 bases between. CDR3 length: 16 amino acids. The chain's CDR3 is CASSHGRDSWNNEQFF. CDR3 sequence (DNA): TGTGCCAGCAGCCACGGCCGGGACTCCTGGAACAATGAGCAGTTCTTC.

The rearrangement uses TRBV2 and TRBJ2-1, with D perhaps matching TRBD1 (7 bases). The CDR3 sequence is 13 residues long. The V and J ends lost 7 bases and 4 bases respectively, with 11 bases between them. In germline, CDR1 is SNHLY, CDR2 FYNNEI. CDR3 in DNA: TGTGCCAGCACCGCGGGACAGTACAATGAGCAGTTCTTC. Protein product: CASTAGQYNEQFF.

The CDR3 here is CASSKNLDSYPYNEQFF. In DNA form, the CDR3 reads TGTGCCAGCAGCAAGAACCTGGACAGTTATCCCTACAATGAGCAGTTCTTC. This rearrangement joins TRBV21-1 to TRBJ2-1; the DNA was not compared with TRBD1, the D call given in the table. TRBV21-1 is deemed a pseudogene. The CDR3 runs to 17 residues.

The rearrangement joins TRBV6-5 to TRBJ1-6; D unresolved. This CDR3 is built from 12 residues. The germline V gene encodes CDR1 MNHEY and CDR2 SVGAGI. V was trimmed by 0 bases and J by 10 bases, leaving 4 bases between them. The CDR3 is CASSYSRSPLHF. The CDR3 DNA is TGTGCCAGCAGTTACTCGCGGTCACCCCTCCACTTT.

The CDR3 sequence is CASSSTGLHANTGELFF. The CDR3 DNA sequence: TGTGCCAGCAGCTCCACGGGACTTCACGCGAACACCGGGGAGCTGTTTTTT. The V gene is TRBV7-6, the J gene TRBJ2-2, with D possibly TRBD2 on 6 matching bases. Trimming took off 4 bases at V and 0 bases at J, with 15 bases between the two ends. Germline assignment: CDR1 SGHVS and CDR2 FNYEAQ. The CDR3 is 17 residues long.

This sequence joins TRBV6-5 and TRBJ2-2; the match to TRBD1 covers 8 bases. CDR3 size: 15 residues. Germline V gives CDR1 MNHEY, CDR2 SVGAGI. V shed 5 bases, J shed 5 bases, and the junction held 7 bases outside the gene matches. CDR3 DNA: TGTGCCAGCAGTACGACAGGGGCGGGAACCGGGGAGCTGTTTTTT. Protein: CASSTTGAGTGELFF.

This chain uses TRBV11-2 with TRBJ2-2, with 8 bases identical to TRBD2. V lost 11 bases and J lost 4; bases outside the gene matches: 9. Germline assignment: CDR1 SGHAT and CDR2 FQNNGV. The CDR3 has 14 residues. The CDR3 spells CAASGRGSTGELFF. CDR3 nucleotide sequence: TGTGCCGCCTCCGGGAGGGGGTCCACCGGGGAGCTGTTTTTT. Variable domain in full (rest from reference TRBV11-2 and TRBJ2-2): EAGVAQSPRYKIIEKRQSVAFWCNPISGHATLYWYQQILGQGPKLLIQFQNNGVVDDSQLPKDRFSAERLKGVDSTLKIQPAKLEDSAVYLCAASGRGSTGELFFGEGSRLTVL.

The J gene is TRBJ1-5, the V gene TRBV4-1; tentatively, D is TRBD1 (5 bases). Germline lookup yields CDR1 MGHRA and CDR2 YSYEKL. CDR3 length: 16 residues. Trimming stripped 0 bases from V and 5 bases from J, with 14 bases between. The CDR3 is CASSQDGGSRDQPQHF. The CDR3 DNA reads as TGCGCCAGCAGCCAAGATGGGGGGTCGAGGGATCAGCCCCAGCATTTT.

This clone showed up just a few times. V is TRBV18 and J is TRBJ1-6; maybe TRBD1 (6 bases). Germline V gives CDR1 KGHSH, CDR2 LQKENI. V was trimmed by 3 bases and J by 10 bases, leaving 19 bases between them. CDR3 length equals 16 residues. CDR3 protein: CASSPIGQQPTSPLHF. The CDR3 region has the DNA TGTGCCAGCTCACCCATTGGACAGCAACCTACATCACCCCTCCACTTT.

This chain joins TRBV2 and TRBJ2-7, with a possible D match to TRBD2 (6 bases). V was cut by 2 bases and J by 3 bases, with 11 bases left in between. CDR3 length: 14 amino acids. The V gene's germline CDR1 is SNHLY and CDR2 FYNNEI. The CDR3 loop is CASSEQGLSYEQYF. CDR3 DNA sequence: TGTGCCAGCAGTGAACAGGGACTTAGCTACGAGCAGTACTTC.

This clone was counted a few times. CDR3 sequence reads: CASSLGAAAEQYF. The CDR3 coding sequence is TGCGCCAGCAGCTTGGGGGCCGCTGCCGAGCAGTACTTC. This sequence joins TRBV5-1 and TRBJ2-7, with D unresolved. Germline V CDR1 and CDR2: SGHRS, YFSETQ. The CDR3 has 13 amino acids. V was clipped by 0 bases and J by 6 bases, with 10 bases between them.

The CDR3 region has the DNA TGTGCCAGCAGCCCGGCCGGGACTCCCTCCGGAGATACGCAGTATTTT. Translation: CASSPAGTPSGDTQYF. The rearrangement links TRBV5-4 to TRBJ2-3, with D perhaps matching TRBD2 (6 bases). Trimming stripped 4 bases from V and 5 bases from J, with 20 bases between. The CDR3 runs to 16 residues. CDR1 and CDR2 (germline): SGHNT, YYREEE (reference sequence).

The chain joins TRBV7-9 to TRBJ2-2; D call uncertain. Trimming took off 5 bases at V and 0 bases at J, with 7 bases between the two ends. This CDR3 has 14 residues. The germline V gene has CDR1 SEHNR and CDR2 FQNEAQ (reference sequence). Here the CDR3 reads CASSGSTNTGELFF. The CDR3 DNA reads as TGTGCCAGCAGCGGCAGTACGAACACCGGGGAGCTGTTTTTT.

With respect to this clone: This same CDR3 is encoded by further DNA sequences in the sample. V usage is TRBV5-4 and J usage is TRBJ1-1; D ambiguous. This CDR3 spans 13 amino acids. Trimming stripped 0 bases from V and 2 bases from J, with 5 bases between. Germline lookup yields CDR1 SGHNT and CDR2 YYREEE (reference sequence). The CDR3 loop reads CASSLERNTEAFF. DNA for the CDR3: TGTGCCAGCAGCTTGGAGAGAAACACTGAAGCTTTCTTT.